A selection of T cell receptor beta chains follows, all from one sample in a study of molecular identifiers for immune sequencing clone quantification. In TCRdb, the PCR reads were re-called with MiXCR into one record per CDR3 protein. The sample holds some 680,000 distinct CDR3 sequences, roughly 27% seen once. The sequenced sample consisted of naive CD8+ T cells from blood, with Jurkat cell RNA spiked in. The receptors here all came from a human donor in good health. Some libraries in this study had Jurkat cell RNA spiked in. Each CDR3 is given with its conserved first and last residue. The D gene is left open where the match is weak. Clone size is stated in some rows and not others, as once, few, many or a class when expanded.

TRBD2	few	TRBV9	TRBJ2-3	TGTGCCAGCAGCGGTCAGGGCGGGGGGGTTCTGGATACGCAGTATTTT	CASSGQGGGVLDTQYF
TRBD1	few	TRBV27	TRBJ2-1	TGTGCCAGCAGTCCTTTGGGGACAGAGGGGCTTTACAATGAGCAGTTCTTC	CASSPLGTEGLYNEQFF
-	-	TRBV7-9	TRBJ2-7	TGTGCCAGCAGCTTACCTGGGAGCGACGAGCAGTACTTC	CASSLPGSDEQYF
-	-	TRBV3-1	TRBJ2-5	TGTGCCAGCAGCCATTCCCATGTGAGGTATGAGACCCAGTACTTC	CASSHSHVRYETQYF
TRBD2	few	TRBV29-1	TRBJ2-7	TGCAGCGTTGAAAGCGGGAGGGACCCCTACGAGCAGTACTTC	CSVESGRDPYEQYF
TRBD2	few	TRBV12-3/TRBV12-4	TRBJ2-4	TGTGCCAGCAGCTCACCGGGGGGGGAGATCTTTTCTCTAGCCAAAAACATTCAGTACTTC	CASSSPGGEIFSLAKNIQYF
-	many	TRBV20-1	TRBJ2-7	TGCAGTGCTAGAGGGCACTCCCCTACCCCCTACGAGCAGTACTTC	CSARGHSPTPYEQYF
-	-	TRBV6-5	TRBJ2-7	TGTGCCAGCAAGGGGCTCAGTTTGCACGAGCAGTACTTC	CASKGLSLHEQYF
-	-	TRBV29-1	TRBJ2-7	TGCGGCGTTGAAGGTGGCGGAGGCTACGAGCAGTACTTC	CGVEGGGGYEQYF
TRBD2	many	TRBV3-1	TRBJ2-1	TGTGCCAGCAGCCCTTTGGCCAGCGGGAGACCCTACAATGAGCAGTTCTTC	CASSPLASGRPYNEQFF
-	many	TRBV13	TRBJ2-7	TGTGCCAGCAGCTTGGGGCCCTCAAAAGGCTACGAGCAGTACTTC	CASSLGPSKGYEQYF
-	few	TRBV19	TRBJ1-2	TGTGCCAGTAGTACCACGAGCGGAGGATCGGACTATGGCTACACCTTC	CASSTTSGGSDYGYTF
-	-	TRBV5-8	TRBJ2-3	TGTGCCAGCAGGAACCCCGTGTCTGGGTTTGACTCAGATACGCAGTATTTT	CASRNPVSGFDSDTQYF
TRBD1	-	TRBV19	TRBJ2-2	TGTGCCAGTAGTTCCCTGGGGACAGCCAACACCGGGGAGCTGTTTTTT	CASSSLGTANTGELFF
-	-	TRBV27	TRBJ2-5	TGTGCCAGCAGTTTATCAGTTTCGGGTGGAGAGACCCAGTACTTC	CASSLSVSGGETQYF
TRBD2	-	TRBV20-1	TRBJ2-2	TGCAGTGCTAGAGATCATCCCGAGACGGGGGGACCCGGGGAGCTGTTTTTT	CSARDHPETGGPGELFF
TRBD1	few	TRBV19	TRBJ1-5	TGTGCCAGTAGTACCGGGGACAGGACCCAATCGCCCCAGCATTTT	CASSTGDRTQSPQHF
TRBD1	-	TRBV30	TRBJ2-7	TGTGCCTGGAGTCCGGGACAGGGGGACTACGAGCAGTACTTC	CAWSPGQGDYEQYF
TRBD1	-	TRBV19	TRBJ2-5	TGTGCCAGTAGTATTTACTCCGGGACAGGCCAAGAGACCCAGTACTTC	CASSIYSGTGQETQYF
TRBD1	-	TRBV28	TRBJ2-7	TGTGCCAGCAGAACCATGGAGACAGGGATGACCAGCTCCTACGAGCAGTACTTC	CASRTMETGMTSSYEQYF
-	many	TRBV6-2/TRBV6-3	TRBJ2-7	TGTGCCAGCAGTTCTACATTCTTC	CASSSTFF
-	-	TRBV5-1	TRBJ2-7	TGCGCCAGCAGCTTGCTATTAGGTGGCGAGCAGTACTTC	CASSLLLGGEQYF
-	few	TRBV9	TRBJ2-3	TGTGCCAGCAATGGATTTGGATCCGGTTTAAGTTCGGATACGCAGTATTTT	CASNGFGSGLSSDTQYF
TRBD2	many	TRBV5-1	TRBJ2-5	TGCGCCAGCAGCTCCTCGGGACTAGCTACTGGGGGGGAGACCCAGTACTTC	CASSSSGLATGGETQYF
TRBD1	-	TRBV7-8	TRBJ2-7	TGTGCCAGCAGCTCCGCTGGACAGGGCACCTACGAGCAGTACTTC	CASSSAGQGTYEQYF
-	many	TRBV5-4	TRBJ2-3	TGTGCCAGCAGCTTGGGGGGACCTGGAGATACGCAGTATTTT	CASSLGGPGDTQYF
-	-	TRBV12-3/TRBV12-4	TRBJ2-4	TGTGCCTGCAGCCCCCTAGGGAGGTCCAAAAACATTCAGTACTTC	CACSPLGRSKNIQYF
-	-	TRBV4-3	TRBJ2-3	TGCGCCAGCAGCCAAGATCGCAGGGGTTATAACACAGATACGCAGTATTTT	CASSQDRRGYNTDTQYF